This note documents a single T cell receptor beta chain sequence. The data stem from a study of T cells after yellow fever vaccination. On the study more broadly: Fractions containing few cells were prepared with SMART-Seq v4 Ultra Low Input.

A process of 5'RACE template switching, which added a universal primer site and UMIs, was used to make TCR cDNA. TCRdb called the 5' RACE reads again in MiXCR, with one record for every CDR3 protein. Among some 420,000 distinct CDR3 sequences listed, 18% were seen once. Germline V gene data show CDR1 as DFQATT and CDR2 as SNEGSKA (reference sequence). Trimming cost V 2 bases and J 0 bases; bases outside gene matches: 7. This CDR3 has 16 residues. The sample was PBMCs, taken before the yellow fever booster vaccination. This sequence joins TRBV20-1 and TRBJ2-5; TRBD2 aligns across 9 bases. The sequence derives from a man aged 18 to 30 who received the YFV17D yellow fever vaccine. Written as DNA, the CDR3 is TGCAGTGCTAGAAGGGCTAGCGGGGCCGACCAAGAGACCCAGTACTTC. Protein sequence: CSARRASGADQETQYF.